This entry lists 18 T cell receptor beta chains sequenced from one sample in a study of OX40 agonist ivuxolimab in advanced cancers. Sequencing used immunoSEQ multiplex PCR; TCRdb keeps in-frame clones, though not all of them. Of approximately 80,000 clones listed, less than 95% are singletons. Sample: CD4+ or CD8+ T cells sorted from blood, taken in a trial of the OX40 agonist ivuxolimab. The receptor set was obtained from an adult with an advanced solid tumor such as melanoma, head and neck, liver or kidney cancer.

With regard to this clone: Germline is not matched at one junction end, which may reflect a read error. The chain has TRBV6-6 and TRBJ1-5; D call uncertain. The CDR3 extends over 13 amino acids. Germline CDR1 is MNHNY and CDR2 is SVGAGI (reference sequence). The CDR3 protein is CASSYGSSQPQHF. The DNA for the CDR3 is TGTGCCAGCAGTTACGGGAGCAGTCAGCCCCAGCATTTT.

The chain joins TRBV9 to TRBJ2-7; tentatively, D is TRBD1 or TRBD2 (5 bases each). The V end lost 0 bases, the J end lost 3 bases, and 13 bases lay between the germline ends. Germline V gene lookup returns CDR1 SGDLS and CDR2 YYNGEE. CDR3 length equals 15 residues. CDR3 nucleotide sequence: TGTGCCAGCAGCGTAGACTGGGACGAGGGCTACGAGCAGTACTTC. As protein: CASSVDWDEGYEQYF.

This rearrangement joins TRBV11-3 to TRBJ1-1, with D perhaps TRBD1 (6 bases). There are 14 residues in the CDR3. From germline, CDR1 is SGHNT and CDR2 YENEEA. Trimming took off 5 bases at V and 4 bases at J, with 14 bases between the two ends. CDR3 DNA sequence: TGTGCCAGCAGCGACAGTACAGGGAGCACTGAAGCTTTCTTT. This translates into CASSDSTGSTEAFF.

A single count supports this clone. The chain is built from TRBV30 and TRBJ1-2; D gene unclear. V was pared by 2 bases and J by 6 bases, with 22 bases between. The germline gives CDR1 GTSNPN, CDR2 SVGIG (reference sequence). The CDR3 is made up of 16 amino acids. The CDR3 spells CAWSLIGPTFKNGYTF. In nucleotides, the CDR3 is TGTGCCTGGAGTTTGATAGGGCCGACCTTTAAGAATGGCTACACCTTC.

This chain's CDR3 is CASSVNSWAANEKLFF. CDR3 sequence (DNA): TGTGCCAGCAGTGTGAACAGTTGGGCAGCTAATGAAAAACTGTTTTTT. The rearrangement joins TRBV2 to TRBJ1-4; D uncertain. This CDR3 is 16 amino acids long. Trimming shortened V by 4 bases and J by 3 bases, and 15 bases separated the two germline ends. Germline V CDR1 and CDR2: SNHLY, FYNNEI.

This rearrangement joins TRBV28 to TRBJ1-5; D not resolved. Trimming took 6 bases from V and 2 from J, leaving 20 bases between them. The CDR3 totals 17 residues. Germline V gene data show CDR1 as MDHEN and CDR2 as SYDVKM. This CDR3 reads CASSPDPWRAGNQPQHF. The CDR3 bases are TGTGCCAGCAGCCCTGACCCGTGGAGGGCGGGCAATCAGCCCCAGCATTTT.

In this sample, this clone turned up once. V gene TRBV30 combines with J gene TRBJ1-3; 9 nucleotides agree with TRBD1. The CDR3 runs to 15 residues. Germline lookup yields CDR1 GTSNPN and CDR2 SVGIG (reference sequence). Trimming removed 2 bases from V and 0 bases from J; junction bases left unmatched: 2. The CDR3 DNA follows: TGTGCCTGGAGTTTGACAGGGGGCTCTGGAAACACCATATATTTT. It translates to CAWSLTGGSGNTIYF.

The chain couples TRBV30 to TRBJ1-5; D uncertain. Germline V CDR1 and CDR2: GTSNPN, SVGIG (reference sequence). V was clipped by 5 bases and J by 4 bases, with 15 bases between them. The CDR3 is made up of 14 amino acids. DNA of the CDR3: TGTGCCTGGGCCCAAAGGATTGCTAATCAGCCCCAGCATTTT. It yields the protein CAWAQRIANQPQHF.

The rearrangement links TRBV18 to TRBJ2-7; 8 bases align to TRBD1. This CDR3 region has 12 residues. Germline V lookup: CDR1 KGHSH, CDR2 LQKENI. Trimming removed 4 bases from V and 6 bases from J; junction bases left unmatched: 2. The CDR3: CASSHDRGEQYF. The CDR3 DNA is TGTGCCAGCTCACACGACAGGGGCGAGCAGTACTTC.

The chain recombines TRBV2 with TRBJ1-2, with a tentative D call TRBD1 (6 bases). V was shortened by 9 bases and J by 8 bases, with 13 bases between the two germline ends. CDR1 and CDR2 (germline): SNHLY, FYNNEI. This CDR3 comprises 11 residues. The CDR3 bases are TGTGCCAGACAGGGATCGCGGGGCTACACCTTC. This codes for CARQGSRGYTF.

This clone was counted a few times. The chain employs TRBV28 and TRBJ1-2; D is unresolved. V was shortened by 6 bases and J by 4 bases, with 15 bases between the two germline ends. The CDR3 runs to 14 residues. The germline gives CDR1 MDHEN, CDR2 SYDVKM. The CDR3 loop reads CASSDPQLFYGYTF. The CDR3 DNA follows: TGTGCCAGCAGCGACCCACAGCTTTTCTATGGCTACACCTTC.

The rearrangement uses TRBV4-3 and TRBJ2-1; TRBD2 agrees at 9 bases. J was trimmed by 10 bases and V by 1 base; bases with no gene match: 11. Germline-derived CDR1 and CDR2 are LGHNA and YSLEER. This CDR3 spans 16 amino acids. The CDR3, as DNA: TGCGCCAGCAGCCAAGGGTGGGGGCTAGCGGGATGGGAGCAGTTCTTC. Amino acids: CASSQGWGLAGWEQFF.

The chain combines TRBV11-1 with TRBJ2-1; D uncertain. Germline CDR1 is SGHAT and CDR2 is FQDESV (reference sequence). Trimming took 4 bases from V and 6 from J, leaving 7 bases between them. The CDR3 sequence is 12 residues long. CDR3 amino acids: CASSWSGNEQFF. The CDR3 DNA reads TGTGCCAGCAGCTGGAGTGGCAATGAGCAGTTCTTC. Full variable domain (missing parts from reference TRBV11-1 and TRBJ2-1): EAEVAQSPRYKITEKSQAVAFWCDPISGHATLYWYRQILGQGPELLVQFQDESVVDDSQLPKDRFSAERLKGVDSTLKIQPAELGDSAMYLCASSWSGNEQFFGPGTRLTVL.

The chain has TRBV27 and TRBJ1-5; D unresolved. Germline values: CDR1 MNHEY, CDR2 SMNVEV (reference sequence). The CDR3 extends over 13 amino acids. V was shortened by 3 bases and J by 5 bases, with 8 bases between the two germline ends. The CDR3 loop reads CASSLEGYQPQHF. CDR3 in DNA: TGTGCCAGCAGTTTGGAGGGATATCAGCCCCAGCATTTT.

The genes are TRBV27 and TRBJ2-3; no firm D call. The CDR3 consists of 12 residues. Trimming removed 5 bases from V and 5 bases from J, with 8 bases in between. In germline, CDR1 is MNHEY, CDR2 SMNVEV (reference sequence). CDR3 nucleotides: TGTGCCAGCAGTCCCACCGGAGATACGCAGTATTTT. Its protein is CASSPTGDTQYF.

The chain has TRBV28 and TRBJ1-4; tentatively, D is TRBD1 (5 bases). The V end lost 0 bases, the J end lost 3 bases, and 11 bases lay between the germline ends. This CDR3 has 16 amino acids. Per the germline V gene, CDR1 is MDHEN and CDR2 is SYDVKM. Here the CDR3 DNA reads TGTGCCAGCAGTTTATGGGTGGAGGGACCTAATGAAAAACTGTTTTTT. Translating gives CASSLWVEGPNEKLFF.

The chain carries TRBV19 and TRBJ1-1; 9 bases match TRBD1. Germline values: CDR1 LNHDA, CDR2 SQIVND (reference sequence). The CDR3 spans 15 residues. Trimming took 3 bases from V and 6 from J; bases not matched to a gene: 8. The chain's CDR3 is CASSMEGQGPPEAFF. The CDR3 nucleotides read TGTGCCAGTAGTATGGAGGGACAGGGACCCCCTGAAGCTTTCTTT.

V and J are TRBV27 and TRBJ2-7; 7 nucleotides match TRBD2. The V gene end was trimmed by 5 bases and the J gene end by 1 base; junction bases not matched to a gene: 8. The CDR3 has 15 residues. Germline CDR1 MNHEY, CDR2 SMNVEV (reference sequence). CDR3 residues: CASSPIPGGSYEQYV. The CDR3 DNA reads TGTGCCAGCAGTCCCATACCCGGGGGGTCCTACGAGCAGTACGTC.